The clone carrying this T cell receptor beta chain was observed a few times. Its antigen is undetermined. The data derive from a study of glioma-infiltrating T cells. General study results and limits: Tissue-blood divergence was below expectation in non-neoplastic patients, above in gliomas. Very few CDR3 sequences were shared between tissue and blood.

The germline V and J ends were trimmed by 4 bases and 3 bases, with 10 bases remaining between them. The CDR3 has 14 residues. Using RNA template, CDR3s of TCR alpha and beta were amplified with iRepertoire arm-PCR. Tissue mRNA or PBMC total RNA, roughly 85-450 ng, went into one-step reverse transcription and amplification. Each CDR3 protein is one row after TCRdb ran MiXCR on the multiplex PCR reads. The table lists roughly 200,000 distinct CDR3 sequences, roughly 45% of them singletons. V usage is TRBV12-3 or TRBV12-4 and J usage is TRBJ1-3, with D possibly TRBD1 on 5 matching bases. This TCR was sampled from a human donor with low-grade glioma or glioblastoma, undergoing nonglioma brain surgery, or in good health (not recorded which). Specimen: glioma tissue, nonneoplastic brain tissue, or PBMCs (not recorded which). The CDR3 protein is CASSSGPFGNTIYF. DNA of the CDR3: TGTGCCAGCAGTTCGGGGCCGTTTGGAAACACCATATATTTT.